This T cell receptor (beta chain) was recorded in a study of blood T cell repertoires in COVID-19. Study as a whole: Spain, Italy and the United States supplied samples that represented acute and convalescent COVID-19.

The CDR3 totals 13 residues. Germline CDR1 reads GTSNPN; CDR2 reads SVGIG (reference sequence). V shed 0 bases and J shed 3 bases, with 9 bases lying between them. Sequencing was performed with immunoSEQ multiplex PCR; in TCRdb, only in-frame clones are kept and a portion is missing. The table lists 50,000 to 65,000 clones, about 74% of them singletons. Specimen: peripheral blood. The chain couples TRBV30 to TRBJ2-7, with D maybe TRBD2 (6 bases). This TCR was recovered from a woman of 80 years or more with acute or convalescent COVID-19. CDR3 residues: CAWSVLADYEQYF. DNA for the CDR3: TGTGCCTGGAGTGTATTAGCGGACTACGAGCAGTACTTC.